This entry features one T cell receptor (beta chain) sequence. Its antigen is undetermined. This record belongs to a study of shared clonotypes between healthy human individuals. Whole-study findings and limits: Rarefaction exposed incomplete sorted-subset sequencing despite large depth.

The table came from immunoSEQ multiplex PCR; TCRdb's copy has only in-frame clones and leaves some out. The sample has a few million clones, 90% to 95% seen once. The V end was cut by 2 bases, the J end by 6 bases, with 19 bases between. The CDR3 totals 16 residues. Germline assignment: CDR1 LGHNT and CDR2 FRNRAP. The source material was naive CD4+ T cells from PBMCs. Stated subset: CD45RA+ positively selected. The clonotype originates from a man aged 18 to 35 in good health. Some clones in this sample may be carry-over from other donors' samples. The chain couples TRBV12-5 to TRBJ1-1; possible D gene TRBD1, 5 bases. In DNA form, the CDR3 reads TGTGCTAGTGGTTTGTCCCCCGGGGGGGGTGGGTCTGAAGCTTTCTTT. Residues: CASGLSPGGGGSEAFF.